The source of this T cell receptor beta chain is a study of blood T cell repertoires in COVID-19. Across the whole study: Nucleic acid was either cDNA or gDNA, and it came from T cells, B-cell-depleted T cells, or PBMCs.

Sequencing used immunoSEQ multiplex PCR; TCRdb keeps in-frame clones, though not all of them. The sample comprises some 150,000 clones, roughly 88% of which are singletons, and under 4.5% rests with the top ten. This clone has just one count. The participants were between about 18 and 90 years old and came from under 25 US areas. Categorization into cohorts depended on clinical history that participants reported. Symptom resolution, clearance, or two negative PCRs marked donors in Cohort 3 as recovered. The sequencing input was PBMCs or T cells enriched from blood (not recorded which). This TCR came from a man aged 50-59 years who had recovered from COVID-19.

This chain's CDR3 is CASSLWVAGGPDEQFF. In DNA form, the CDR3 reads TGTGCCAGCAGTTTATGGGTAGCGGGAGGGCCGGATGAGCAGTTCTTC. The rearrangement joins TRBV28 to TRBJ2-1; 11 bases fit TRBD2. Germline CDR1 is MDHEN and CDR2 is SYDVKM. V trimming: 0 bases; J trimming: 8 bases; junction bases outside the gene matches: 6. This CDR3 is built from 16 residues.